The rows below give T cell receptor beta chains drawn from one sample of a study of blood T cell repertoires in COVID-19. Profiling relied on immunoSEQ multiplex PCR, and the TCRdb table lists in-frame clones only, not all of them. The table has about 390,000 clones, 87% seen once. The sample was peripheral blood. Receptors were obtained from a woman in her sixties with COVID-19, enrolled during active disease. The CDR3 runs from the conserved cysteine through the conserved F or W. D genes are given only for firm matches. Rows may omit the clone size; those that give it use once, few, many or a size class.

TRBV29-1	TRBD2	TRBJ2-3	NA	CSVDSRGTTDTQYF	TGCAGCGTTGATTCGCGGGGGACCACAGATACGCAGTATTTT
TRBV24-1	NA	TRBJ1-5	NA	CATSAQGNQPQHF	TGTGCCACCAGTGCACAGGGCAATCAGCCCCAGCATTTT
TRBV7-6	NA	TRBJ1-6	NA	CASSRAGGNSPLHF	TGTGCCAGCAGTAGAGCCGGGGGTAATTCACCCCTCCACTTT
TRBV7-9	NA	TRBJ1-2	NA	CASGTDTNYGYTF	TGTGCCAGCGGAACTGACACTAACTATGGCTACACCTTC
TRBV4-2	TRBD1	TRBJ1-1	NA	CASSRESRGDTEAFF	TGTGCCAGCAGCCGAGAGTCCAGGGGGGACACTGAAGCTTTCTTT
TRBV5-1	NA	TRBJ1-3	NA	CASSLSRGAQGNTIYF	TGCGCCAGCAGCTTGTCGCGGGGGGCGCAGGGAAACACCATATATTTT
TRBV3-1/TRBV3-2	NA	TRBJ1-2	NA	CASSQGWASYGYTF	TGTGCCAGCAGCCAAGGATGGGCTTCCTATGGCTACACCTTC
TRBV6-5	TRBD1	TRBJ1-2	NA	CASRRGQGLGYTF	TGTGCCAGCAGGCGGGGACAGGGGCTTGGCTACACCTTC
TRBV28	TRBD2	TRBJ2-3	NA	CASTRTSGSMGAQYF	TGTGCCAGCACGCGGACTAGCGGGTCCATGGGGGCGCAGTATTTT
TRBV7-6	NA	TRBJ2-1	NA	CASSLLGGYNEQFF	TGTGCCAGCAGCTTACTAGGGGGTTACAATGAGCAGTTCTTC
TRBV9	NA	TRBJ2-1	NA	CASSPRGAYGWNEQFF	TGTGCCAGCAGCCCCAGGGGAGCTTACGGTTGGAATGAGCAGTTCTTC
TRBV5-4	TRBD1	TRBJ1-1	few	CASSPRQGLMNTEAFF	TGTGCCAGCAGCCCCCGACAGGGGCTAATGAACACTGAAGCTTTCTTT
TRBV28	NA	TRBJ1-6	NA	CASSRDRTNSPLHF	TGTGCCAGCAGCAGAGACAGGACCAATTCACCCCTCCACTTT
TRBV11-1	NA	TRBJ2-2	NA	CASSQNRGHLAGELFF	TGTGCCAGCAGCCAAAACCGGGGTCACCTGGCCGGGGAGCTGTTTTTT
TRBV30	NA	TRBJ1-1	NA	CAWSGDTGNTEAFF	TGTGCCTGGAGTGGCGACACCGGGAACACTGAAGCTTTCTTT
TRBV5-4	TRBD1	TRBJ1-2	NA	CASSFPGQGYYGYTF	TGTGCCAGCAGCTTCCCGGGACAGGGGTACTATGGCTACACCTTC
TRBV11-1	TRBD2	TRBJ2-5	once	CASSFPRGGAQETQYF	TGTGCCAGCAGCTTTCCCCGCGGGGGGGCCCAAGAGACCCAGTACTTC
TRBV5-1	NA	TRBJ2-7	NA	CASSLVPRNSYEQYF	TGCGCCAGCAGCTTGGTCCCGAGGAACTCCTACGAGCAGTACTTC
TRBV19	TRBD1	TRBJ2-1	NA	CASGNRGNEQFF	TGTGCCAGTGGGAACAGGGGGAATGAGCAGTTCTTC
TRBV5-4	TRBD1	TRBJ2-6	NA	CASSPTGGAGANVLTF	TGTGCCAGCAGCCCAACAGGGGGCGCTGGGGCCAACGTCCTGACTTTC
TRBV7-8	TRBD1	TRBJ1-2	NA	CASSLGAGGRANYGYTF	TGTGCCAGCAGCTTGGGGGCAGGGGGGAGAGCTAACTATGGCTACACCTTC
TRBV21-1	NA	TRBJ1-5	NA	CASNPDSAQPQHF	TGTGCCAGCAACCCTGACTCGGCTCAGCCCCAGCATTTT
TRBV5-1	NA	TRBJ2-1	NA	CASSPTGQTSNEQFF	TGCGCCAGCAGCCCAACGGGACAAACTTCCAATGAGCAGTTCTTC
TRBV5-6	TRBD2	TRBJ2-2	NA	CASSLTTSGLLYGSGELFF	TGTGCCAGCAGCTTAACGACTAGCGGGCTGCTATATGGGAGCGGGGAGCTGTTTTTT
TRBV7-9	TRBD2	TRBJ2-1	NA	CASSLTSGVHEQFF	TGTGCCAGCAGCTTAACTAGCGGGGTGCACGAGCAGTTCTTC
TRBV7-8	NA	TRBJ2-5	NA	CASSVVARGTQYF	TGTGCCAGCAGCGTAGTTGCCCGCGGGACCCAGTACTTC
TRBV18	NA	TRBJ2-7	NA	CASSPGTSYEQYF	TGTGCCAGCTCACCGGGCACCTCCTACGAGCAGTACTTC
TRBV29-1	TRBD2	TRBJ2-3	NA	CSVEDLAGGRLDTQYF	TGCAGCGTTGAAGACCTAGCGGGGGGGCGGCTAGATACGCAGTATTTT
TRBV18	NA	TRBJ2-7	NA	CASSPVRYEQYF	TGTGCCAGCTCACCAGTCAGGTACGAGCAGTACTTC
TRBV3-1/TRBV3-2	NA	TRBJ1-2	once	CASSKGGLNLANYGYTF	TGTGCCAGCAGCAAAGGAGGGCTGAACTTAGCTAACTATGGCTACACCTTC